A single sample is the source of the 18 T cell receptor beta chains below, sequenced in a study of shared clonotypes between healthy human individuals. Repertoires were generated with immunoSEQ multiplex PCR, while TCRdb's copy carries only in-frame clones and drops some. The sample consists of roughly 300,000 clones, more than 75% of them appearing once. The sequencing sample was made of memory CD8+ T cells sorted from blood. Indicated subset: CD45RO+ cells pooled with CCR7-negative TemRA cells. These receptors all stem from a man aged 18 to 35 in good health.

As regards this clone: In the same sample, other DNA sequences code for this CDR3. The rearrangement uses TRBV7-3 and TRBJ2-1; D unresolved. V was pared by 0 bases and J by 5 bases, with 5 bases between. Germline V gives CDR1 SGHTA, CDR2 FQGTGA. The CDR3 covers 13 residues. This CDR3 is CASSLTPNNEQFF. In nucleotides, the CDR3 is TGTGCCAGCAGCTTAACTCCAAACAATGAGCAGTTCTTC.

The chain recombines TRBV7-9 with TRBJ2-2; weak D call: TRBD2 (6 bases). Germline-derived CDR1 and CDR2 are SEHNR and FQNEAQ (reference sequence). The V gene lost 3 bases and the J gene lost 6 bases, with 11 bases spanning the gap. The CDR3 runs 14 residues. The CDR3 nucleotides are TGTGCCAGCAGCTTCGGGGGAGGTCCCGGGGAGCTGTTTTTT. Amino acids: CASSFGGGPGELFF.

This clone was seen once. The chain recombines TRBV5-6 with TRBJ2-3; 10 bases align to TRBD2. V gave up 0 bases and J gave up 4 bases; unmatched junction bases: 5. The CDR3 has 16 residues. The V gene's germline CDR1 is SGHDT and CDR2 YYEEEE. Written as DNA, the CDR3 is TGTGCCAGCAGCTTGGAACTAGCGGGACGGGCAGATACGCAGTATTTT. Its translation is CASSLELAGRADTQYF.

This chain joins TRBV2 and TRBJ1-5, with D possibly being TRBD1 (6 bases). V dropped 3 bases and J dropped 5 bases, with 14 bases sitting between them. CDR3 length: 15 residues. Germline CDR1 is SNHLY and CDR2 is FYNNEI. This CDR3 reads CASSDGTSFYQPQHF. Written as DNA, the CDR3 is TGTGCCAGCAGTGACGGGACAAGTTTCTATCAGCCCCAGCATTTT.

This clone was seen once. The gene calls are TRBV9 and TRBJ1-1; no clear D. The germline gives CDR1 SGDLS, CDR2 YYNGEE. This CDR3 is 18 amino acids long. Trimming shortened V by 0 bases and J by 4 bases, and 22 bases separated the two germline ends. CDR3 sequence reads: CASSVADGNVDPSTEAFF. The CDR3 region has the DNA TGTGCCAGCAGCGTAGCTGATGGGAATGTAGACCCTAGCACTGAAGCTTTCTTT.

This clone was detected once. V is TRBV6-5 and J is TRBJ1-6, with D unresolved. Germline values: CDR1 MNHEY, CDR2 SVGAGI. The CDR3 runs 13 residues. Trimming removed 4 bases at V and 7 bases at J, with 8 bases between. CDR3 in DNA: TGTGCCAGCAGTTCCCATGGGAATTCACCCCTCCACTTT. It yields the protein CASSSHGNSPLHF.

This chain links TRBV10-2 with TRBJ2-3, with D uncertain. This CDR3 spans 11 amino acids. Trimming cost V 6 bases and J 5 bases, with 6 bases left between them. The germline V gene has CDR1 WSHSY and CDR2 SAAADI. The DNA of the CDR3 is TGCGCCAGCAGCCAAGGAGATACGCAGTATTTT. Translating gives CASSQGDTQYF.

This clone has only one observation. The chain couples TRBV28 to TRBJ2-3, with TRBD2 matching 14 bases. Germline CDR1 is MDHEN and CDR2 is SYDVKM. V was pared by 6 bases and J by 1 base, with 3 bases of the junction left unmatched. The CDR3 spans 16 residues. For the CDR3, the DNA is TGTGCCAGCAGCCCGGGACTAGCGGGAGGCACAGATACGCAGTATTTT. Residues: CASSPGLAGGTDTQYF.

This sequence joins TRBV28 and TRBJ1-2, with D perhaps matching TRBD1 (5 bases). The CDR3 totals 15 residues. Trimming removed 2 bases at V and 4 bases at J, with 14 bases between. Germline CDR1 reads MDHEN; CDR2 reads SYDVKM. For the CDR3, the DNA is TGTGCCAGCAGTTTACCGGGGGACCTTTCCTATGGCTACACCTTC. Translated, it gives CASSLPGDLSYGYTF.

This chain joins TRBV5-1 and TRBJ2-1, with TRBD2 identical over 7 bases. Germline trimming cut 4 bases from V and 3 bases from J; bases unmatched to any gene: 10. Germline V gives CDR1 SGHRS, CDR2 YFSETQ. The length of the CDR3 is 16 residues. DNA for the CDR3: TGCGCCAGCAGCGAGGCCGGGGCTAGCGGCTACAATGAGCAGTTCTTC. The encoded protein is CASSEAGASGYNEQFF.

This chain links TRBV29-1 with TRBJ1-2, with D tentatively TRBD1 (5 bases). Germline CDR1 and CDR2: SQVTM and ANQGSEA. Trimming removed 6 bases at V and 5 bases at J, with 13 bases between. This CDR3 is built from 12 residues. The CDR3 loop is CSVGADDYGYTF. The CDR3 DNA reads TGCAGCGTAGGGGCGGACGATTATGGCTACACCTTC.

This clone came up many times. V is TRBV27 and J is TRBJ2-6; TRBD1 matches 12 bases. Germline CDR1 MNHEY, CDR2 SMNVEV (reference sequence). The CDR3 consists of 16 residues. V shed 10 bases, J shed 3 bases, and the junction held 7 bases outside the gene matches. The CDR3 DNA sequence: TGTGCCACCTCCGGGACAGGGGGCTATGGGGCCAACGTCCTGACTTTC. This sequence encodes CATSGTGGYGANVLTF. Full variable domain (outside the CDR3, taken from reference TRBV27 and TRBJ2-6): EAQVTQNPRYLITVTGKKLTVTCSQNMNHEYMSWYRQDPGLGLRQIYYSMNVEVTDKGDVPEGYKVSRKEKRNFPLILESPSPNQTSLYFCATSGTGGYGANVLTFGAGSRLTVL.

The CDR3: CASSHYNEQFF. In DNA form, the CDR3 reads TGTGCCAGCAGCCATTACAATGAGCAGTTCTTC. The genes are TRBV11-2 and TRBJ2-1, with D unclear. The V end lost 5 bases, the J end lost 4 bases, and 3 bases lay between the germline ends. Germline CDR1 reads SGHAT; CDR2 reads FQNNGV. The length of the CDR3 is 11 residues.

The chain uses TRBV28 and TRBJ1-2; the D is unclear. Germline V CDR1 and CDR2: MDHEN, SYDVKM. V was clipped by 8 bases and J by 0 bases, with 7 bases between them. The CDR3 length is 12 residues. DNA of the CDR3: TGTGCCAGCCTAACCCCTAACTATGGCTACACCTTC. This gives the protein CASLTPNYGYTF.

A single count supports this clone. The chain combines TRBV5-4 with TRBJ2-5, with TRBD1 identical over 10 bases. V lost 5 bases and J lost 5; bases outside the gene matches: 6. Germline V gene sequence: CDR1 SGHNT, CDR2 YYREEE (reference sequence). This CDR3 has 14 residues. CDR3 protein: CASSFDRGQETQYF. CDR3 nucleotides: TGTGCCAGCAGTTTCGACAGGGGGCAGGAGACCCAGTACTTC.

This chain connects TRBV25-1 to TRBJ1-1; tentative D call: TRBD1 (5 bases). The ends were cut back, 3 bases at V and 0 bases at J, with 14 bases in the middle. The CDR3 sequence is 16 residues long. Germline V lookup: CDR1 MGHDK, CDR2 SYGVNS. The CDR3 sequence: CASSDSPTDMNTEAFF. CDR3 bases: TGTGCCAGCAGTGATTCGCCGACGGACATGAACACTGAAGCTTTCTTT. The entire variable domain, with the rest obtained from reference TRBV25-1 and TRBJ1-1, is as follows: EADIYQTPRYLVIGTGKKITLECSQTMGHDKMYWYQQDPGMELHLIHYSYGVNSTEKGDLSSESTVSRIRTEHFPLTLESARPSHTSQYLCASSDSPTDMNTEAFFGQGTRLTVV.

The rearrangement uses TRBV13 and TRBJ2-2; D is ambiguous. CDR1 is PRHDT, CDR2 FYEKMQ, per germline (reference sequence). Trimming removed 2 bases at V and 7 bases at J, with 5 bases between. The CDR3 has 12 residues. The CDR3 DNA reads TGTGCCAGCAGCTTACCTGGCGGGGAGCTGTTTTTT. Translating gives CASSLPGGELFF.

The chain recombines TRBV7-6 with TRBJ1-5; TRBD1 is a possible D gene (5 bases). Germline CDR1 SGHVS, CDR2 FNYEAQ. This CDR3 has 15 amino acids. Trimming took off 0 bases at V and 5 bases at J, with 11 bases between the two ends. CDR3 loop: CASSLAGGADQPQHF. The CDR3 region has the DNA TGTGCCAGCAGCTTAGCTGGGGGTGCCGATCAGCCCCAGCATTTT. Combining the CDR3 with reference TRBV7-6 and TRBJ1-5 gives the whole variable domain GAGVSQSPRYKVTKRGQDVALRCDPISGHVSLYWYRQALGQGPEFLTYFNYEAQQDKSGLPNDRFSAERPEGSISTLTIQRTEQRDSAMYRCASSLAGGADQPQHFGDGTRLSIL.